What follows is one TCR beta chain and its context. What it binds is unknown. The data originate from a study of T cell responses to AZD1222 COVID-19 vaccine. Clones were sequenced by immunoSEQ multiplex PCR, and TCRdb holds only the in-frame ones, with some missing. Here the sample spans about 140,000 clones, more than 80% being singletons. This CDR3 has 13 residues. Germline V gene lookup returns CDR1 MNHNY and CDR2 SVGAGI (reference sequence). After removal of 10 bases from V and 1 base from J, the junction contained 3 bases not matched to a gene. Study results and caveats: Nearly half of the spike-specific TCRs reportedly recognize variant regions that carry no mutations. Samples come after the peak T cell response, not at day 14.

The sequence derives from an adult in good health. The sample here was peripheral blood, taken on day 0 of AZD1222 vaccination. The V and J genes are TRBV6-6 and TRBJ1-5; 8 bases fit TRBD1. CDR3 coding DNA: TGTGCCACCGGACAGGGCAGCAATCAGCCCCAGCATTTT. This gives the protein CATGQGSNQPQHF.